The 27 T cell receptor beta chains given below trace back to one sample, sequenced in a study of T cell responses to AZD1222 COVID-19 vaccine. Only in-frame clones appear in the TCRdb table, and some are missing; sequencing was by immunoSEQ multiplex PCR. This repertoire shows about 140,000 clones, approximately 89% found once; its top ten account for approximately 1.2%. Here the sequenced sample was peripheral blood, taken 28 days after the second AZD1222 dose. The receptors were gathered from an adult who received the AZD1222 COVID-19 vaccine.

In DNA, the CDR3 is TGTGCCAGCAGCTTGGGATACAGCTCCTACAATGAGCAGTTCTTC. Its protein is CASSLGYSSYNEQFF. This chain joins TRBV5-6 and TRBJ2-1, with D uncertain. CDR3 length: 15 residues. Trimming removed 0 bases at V and 0 bases at J, with 7 bases between. CDR1 is SGHDT, CDR2 YYEEEE, per germline.

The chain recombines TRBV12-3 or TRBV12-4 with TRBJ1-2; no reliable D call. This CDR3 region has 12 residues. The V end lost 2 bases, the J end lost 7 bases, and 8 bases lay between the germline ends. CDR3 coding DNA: TGTGCCAGCAGTTTAACTGGGCTTGGCTACACCTTC. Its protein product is CASSLTGLGYTF.

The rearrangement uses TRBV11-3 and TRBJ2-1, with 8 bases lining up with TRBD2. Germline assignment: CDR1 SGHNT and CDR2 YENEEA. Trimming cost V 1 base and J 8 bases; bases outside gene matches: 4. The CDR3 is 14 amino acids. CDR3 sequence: CASSLAGGPDEQFF. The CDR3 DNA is TGTGCCAGCAGCTTAGCGGGGGGGCCCGATGAGCAGTTCTTC.

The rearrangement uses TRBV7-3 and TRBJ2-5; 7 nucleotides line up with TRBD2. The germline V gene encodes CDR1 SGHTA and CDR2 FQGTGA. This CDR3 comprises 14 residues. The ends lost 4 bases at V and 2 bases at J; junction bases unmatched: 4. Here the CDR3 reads CASSSTGGQETQYF. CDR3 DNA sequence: TGTGCCAGCAGCTCCACGGGGGGACAAGAGACCCAGTACTTC.

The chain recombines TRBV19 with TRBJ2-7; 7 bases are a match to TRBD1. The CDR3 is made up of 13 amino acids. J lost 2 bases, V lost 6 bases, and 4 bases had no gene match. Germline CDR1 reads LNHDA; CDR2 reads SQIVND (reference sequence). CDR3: CASRGQSTYEQYF. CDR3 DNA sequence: TGTGCCAGTAGGGGACAGTCGACCTACGAGCAGTACTTC.

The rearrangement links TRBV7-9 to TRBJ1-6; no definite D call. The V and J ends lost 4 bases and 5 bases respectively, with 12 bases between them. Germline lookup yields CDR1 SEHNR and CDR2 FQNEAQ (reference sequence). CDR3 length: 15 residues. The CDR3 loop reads CASSSASGNNSPLHF. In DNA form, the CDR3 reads TGTGCCAGCAGCTCGGCGTCGGGCAATAATTCACCCCTCCACTTT.

CDR3 sequence reads: CASRSGGGTYEQYF. The CDR3 nucleotides are TGTGCCAGCAGAAGCGGGGGTGGAACCTACGAGCAGTACTTC. The V and J genes are TRBV28 and TRBJ2-7; 8 nucleotides align to TRBD2. The CDR3 contains 14 residues. After removal of 6 bases from V and 2 bases from J, the junction contained 6 bases not matched to a gene. CDR1 is MDHEN, CDR2 SYDVKM, per germline.

This chain's CDR3 is CASRGQANQPQHF. As DNA, the CDR3 is TGTGCCAGCAGGGGACAGGCAAATCAGCCCCAGCATTTT. The chain is built from TRBV2 and TRBJ1-5, with TRBD1 identical over 8 bases. CDR3 length equals 13 residues. V shed 6 bases, J shed 4 bases, and the junction held 2 bases outside the gene matches. Germline loops: CDR1 SNHLY, CDR2 FYNNEI. Drawing the rest from reference TRBV2 and TRBJ1-5, the complete variable domain is EPEVTQTPSHQVTQMGQEVILRCVPISNHLYFYWYRQILGQKVEFLVSFYNNEISEKSEIFDDQFSVERPDGSNFTLKIRSTKLEDSAMYFCASRGQANQPQHFGDGTRLSIL.

This CDR3 reads CASSSGLGYGYTF. The CDR3 bases are TGTGCCAGCAGCAGCGGTCTGGGCTATGGCTACACCTTC. The V gene is TRBV7-2, the J gene TRBJ1-2; D is unresolved. CDR3 length equals 13 residues. The ends were cut back, 5 bases at V and 4 bases at J, with 11 bases in the middle. Germline lookup yields CDR1 SGHTA and CDR2 FQGNSA.

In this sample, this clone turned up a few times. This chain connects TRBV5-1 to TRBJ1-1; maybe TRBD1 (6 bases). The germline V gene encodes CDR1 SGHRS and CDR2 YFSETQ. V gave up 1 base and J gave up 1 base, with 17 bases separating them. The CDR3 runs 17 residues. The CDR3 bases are TGCGCCAGCAGCTTGAGGGGGATCGGTCCCGGGAACACTGAAGCTTTCTTT. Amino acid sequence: CASSLRGIGPGNTEAFF.

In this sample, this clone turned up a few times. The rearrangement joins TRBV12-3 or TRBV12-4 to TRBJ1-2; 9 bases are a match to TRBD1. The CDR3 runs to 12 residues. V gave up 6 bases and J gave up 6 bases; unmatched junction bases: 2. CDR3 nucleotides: TGTGCCAGCAGGGACAGGGGCCATGGCTACACCTTC. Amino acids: CASRDRGHGYTF.

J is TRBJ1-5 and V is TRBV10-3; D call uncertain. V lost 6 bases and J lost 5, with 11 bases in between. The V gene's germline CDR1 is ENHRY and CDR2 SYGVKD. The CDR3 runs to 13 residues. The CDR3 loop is CAIRVDPDQPQHF. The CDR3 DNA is TGTGCCATCAGAGTGGATCCTGATCAGCCCCAGCATTTT.

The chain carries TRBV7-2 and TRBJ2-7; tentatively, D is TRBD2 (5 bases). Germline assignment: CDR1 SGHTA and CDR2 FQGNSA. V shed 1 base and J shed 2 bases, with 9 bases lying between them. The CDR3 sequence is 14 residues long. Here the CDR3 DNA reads TGTGCCAGCAGCTTAGGAGGGCTAGCCTACGAGCAGTACTTC. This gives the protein CASSLGGLAYEQYF. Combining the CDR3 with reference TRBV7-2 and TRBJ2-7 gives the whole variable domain GAGVSQSPSNKVTEKGKDVELRCDPISGHTALYWYRQSLGQGLEFLIYFQGNSAPDKSGLPSDRFSAERTGGSVSTLTIQRTQQEDSAVYLCASSLGGLAYEQYFGPGTRLTVT.

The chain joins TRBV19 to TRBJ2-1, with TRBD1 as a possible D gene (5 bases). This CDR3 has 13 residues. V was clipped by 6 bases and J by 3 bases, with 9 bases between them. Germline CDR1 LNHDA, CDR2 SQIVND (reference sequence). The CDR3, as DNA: TGTGCCAGTAGCAGGGAAAGCTACAATGAGCAGTTCTTC. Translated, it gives CASSRESYNEQFF.

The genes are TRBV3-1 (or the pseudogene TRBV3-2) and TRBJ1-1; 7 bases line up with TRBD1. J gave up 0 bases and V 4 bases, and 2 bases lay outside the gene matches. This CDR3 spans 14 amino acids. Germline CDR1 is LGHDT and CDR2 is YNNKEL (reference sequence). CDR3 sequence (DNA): TGTGCCAGCAGCCTGGGACAGATGAACACTGAAGCTTTCTTT. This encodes CASSLGQMNTEAFF.

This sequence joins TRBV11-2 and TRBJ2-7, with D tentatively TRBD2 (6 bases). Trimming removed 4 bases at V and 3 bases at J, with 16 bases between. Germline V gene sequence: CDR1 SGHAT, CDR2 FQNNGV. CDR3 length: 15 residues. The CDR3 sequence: CASSWTGGIDYEQYF. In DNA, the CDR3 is TGTGCCAGCAGCTGGACTGGAGGGATAGACTACGAGCAGTACTTC.

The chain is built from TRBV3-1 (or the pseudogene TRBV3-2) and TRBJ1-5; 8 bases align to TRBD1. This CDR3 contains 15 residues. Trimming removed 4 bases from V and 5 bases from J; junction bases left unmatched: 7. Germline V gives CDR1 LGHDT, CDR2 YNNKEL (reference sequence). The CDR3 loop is CASSPDRGRDQPQHF. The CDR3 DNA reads TGTGCCAGCAGCCCCGACAGGGGCCGGGATCAGCCCCAGCATTTT.

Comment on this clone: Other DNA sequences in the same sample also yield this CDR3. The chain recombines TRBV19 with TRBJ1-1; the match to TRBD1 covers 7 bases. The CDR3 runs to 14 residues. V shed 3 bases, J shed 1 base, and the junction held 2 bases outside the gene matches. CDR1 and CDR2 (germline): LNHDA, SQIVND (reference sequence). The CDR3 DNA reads TGTGCCAGTAGTATCGGACAGGCGAACACTGAAGCTTTCTTT. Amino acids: CASSIGQANTEAFF. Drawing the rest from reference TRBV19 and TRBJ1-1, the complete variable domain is DGGITQSPKYLFRKEGQNVTLSCEQNLNHDAMYWYRQDPGQGLRLIYYSQIVNDFQKGDIAEGYSVSREKKESFPLTVTSAQKNPTAFYLCASSIGQANTEAFFGQGTRLTVV.

The CDR3 DNA is TGTGCCACCAGCACAGGAGGGTCCTGGAATGGCTACACCTTC. Amino acid sequence: CATSTGGSWNGYTF. This chain joins TRBV15 and TRBJ1-2; D not certain. V dropped 4 bases and J dropped 6 bases, with 15 bases sitting between them. The CDR3 has 14 amino acids. In germline, CDR1 is LNHNV, CDR2 YYDKDF (reference sequence). Full variable domain (missing parts from reference TRBV15 and TRBJ1-2): DAMVIQNPRYQVTQFGKPVTLSCSQTLNHNVMYWYQQKSSQAPKLLFHYYDKDFNNEADTPDNFQSRRPNTSFCFLDIRSPGLGDTAMYLCATSTGGSWNGYTFGSGTRLTVV.

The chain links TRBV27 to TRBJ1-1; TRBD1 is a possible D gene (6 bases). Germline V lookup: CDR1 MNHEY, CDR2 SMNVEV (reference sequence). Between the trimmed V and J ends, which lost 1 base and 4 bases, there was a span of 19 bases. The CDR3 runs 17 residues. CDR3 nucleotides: TGTGCCAGCAGTTTATACCCACAGGGTTTTGGTGTCACTGAAGCTTTCTTT. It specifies CASSLYPQGFGVTEAFF.

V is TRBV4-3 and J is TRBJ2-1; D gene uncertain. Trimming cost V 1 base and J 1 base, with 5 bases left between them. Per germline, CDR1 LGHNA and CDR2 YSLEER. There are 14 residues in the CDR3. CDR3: CASSQGNSYNEQFF. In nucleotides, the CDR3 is TGCGCCAGCAGCCAAGGTAATTCCTACAATGAGCAGTTCTTC.

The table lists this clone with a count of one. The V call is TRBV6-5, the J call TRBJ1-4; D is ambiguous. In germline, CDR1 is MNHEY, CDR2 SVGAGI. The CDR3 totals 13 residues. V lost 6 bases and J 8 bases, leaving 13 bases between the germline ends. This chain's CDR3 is CASRSGLREKLFF. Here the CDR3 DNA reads TGTGCCAGCAGGAGTGGGTTGCGGGAAAAACTGTTTTTT.

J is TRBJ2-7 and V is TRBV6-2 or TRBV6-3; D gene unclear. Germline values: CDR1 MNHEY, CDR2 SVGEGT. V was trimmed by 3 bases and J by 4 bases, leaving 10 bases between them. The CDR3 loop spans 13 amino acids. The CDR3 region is CASSYYLAYEQYF. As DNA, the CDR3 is TGTGCCAGCAGTTATTATTTAGCATACGAGCAGTACTTC.

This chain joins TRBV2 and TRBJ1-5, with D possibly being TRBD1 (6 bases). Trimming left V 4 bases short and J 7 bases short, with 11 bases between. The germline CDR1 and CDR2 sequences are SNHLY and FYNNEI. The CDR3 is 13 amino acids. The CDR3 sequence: CASSADSMQPQHF. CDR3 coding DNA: TGTGCCAGCAGTGCGGACAGCATGCAGCCCCAGCATTTT.

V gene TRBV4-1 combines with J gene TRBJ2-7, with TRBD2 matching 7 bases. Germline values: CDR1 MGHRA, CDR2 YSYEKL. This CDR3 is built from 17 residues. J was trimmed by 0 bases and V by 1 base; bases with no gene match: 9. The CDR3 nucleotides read TGCGCCAGCAGCCAAGTGGGAGGGTCTTCCTTCTCCTACGAGCAGTACTTC. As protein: CASSQVGGSSFSYEQYF.

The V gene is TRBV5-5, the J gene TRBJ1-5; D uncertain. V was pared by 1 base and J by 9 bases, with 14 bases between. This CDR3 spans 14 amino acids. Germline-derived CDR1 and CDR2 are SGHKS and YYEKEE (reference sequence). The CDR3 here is CASSLSFAPRPQHF. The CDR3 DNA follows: TGTGCCAGCAGCTTGAGTTTCGCCCCGCGGCCCCAGCATTTT.

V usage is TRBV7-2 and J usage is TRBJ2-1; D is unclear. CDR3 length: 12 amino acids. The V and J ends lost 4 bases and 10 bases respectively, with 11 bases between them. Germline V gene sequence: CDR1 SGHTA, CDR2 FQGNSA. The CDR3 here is CASSSWDREQFF. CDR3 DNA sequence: TGTGCCAGCAGCTCCTGGGATAGGGAGCAGTTCTTC.